Listed below are T cell receptor beta chains from one sample, sequenced in a study of tumor-infiltrating lymphocytes in localized non-small cell lung cancer. The data were produced by immunoSEQ multiplex PCR, yet TCRdb's version contains in-frame clones alone and is incomplete. The data contain 14,000 or so clones, around 65% of them seen just once; the ten biggest clones take up more than 20%. Input material: uninvolved lung tissue not adjacent to the tumor. These receptors came from a human donor with non-small cell lung cancer. Each CDR3 is given with its conserved first and last residue. Each record gives: clone size, D gene, V gene, J gene, CDR3 protein, CDR3 DNA. A D gene is named only where the DNA matches it firmly. Rows may omit the clone size; those that give it use once, few, many or a size class.

clone size: .; D gene: .; V gene: TRBV5-1; J gene: TRBJ2-7; CDR3 protein: CASSRDPVGYEQYF; CDR3 DNA: TGCGCCAGCAGCCGGGATCCGGTGGGCTACGAGCAGTACTTC
clone size: .; D gene: .; V gene: TRBV2; J gene: TRBJ1-4; CDR3 protein: CASSEAGWIKLFF; CDR3 DNA: TGTGCCAGCAGTGAGGCAGGGTGGATAAAACTGTTTTTT
clone size: .; D gene: .; V gene: TRBV6-6; J gene: TRBJ2-3; CDR3 protein: CASSQNPGDTQYF; CDR3 DNA: TGTGCCAGCAGTCAGAACCCGGGAGATACGCAGTATTTT
clone size: once; D gene: TRBD1; V gene: TRBV18; J gene: TRBJ2-3; CDR3 protein: CASSSTGATDTQYF; CDR3 DNA: TGTGCCAGCTCCTCTACAGGGGCGACAGATACGCAGTATTTT
clone size: .; D gene: TRBD1; V gene: TRBV11-2; J gene: TRBJ1-1; CDR3 protein: CASSLWTGGRTEAFF; CDR3 DNA: TGTGCCAGCAGCCTCTGGACAGGGGGCAGGACTGAAGCTTTCTTT
clone size: .; D gene: TRBD1; V gene: TRBV27; J gene: TRBJ2-1; CDR3 protein: CASSLGQNEQFF; CDR3 DNA: TGTGCCAGCAGTTTGGGACAGAATGAGCAGTTCTTC
clone size: .; D gene: .; V gene: TRBV7-3; J gene: TRBJ2-3; CDR3 protein: CASRQTGKSTDTQYF; CDR3 DNA: TGTGCCAGCAGACAAACCGGGAAGAGCACAGATACGCAGTATTTT
clone size: .; D gene: .; V gene: TRBV9; J gene: TRBJ2-7; CDR3 protein: CASSVEAGTDTYEQYF; CDR3 DNA: TGTGCCAGCAGCGTAGAGGCCGGGACTGATACCTACGAGCAGTACTTC
clone size: .; D gene: TRBD1; V gene: TRBV19; J gene: TRBJ2-2; CDR3 protein: CASRSRGRGGELFF; CDR3 DNA: TGTGCCAGTAGGAGCAGGGGGCGCGGCGGGGAGCTGTTTTTT
clone size: .; D gene: TRBD2; V gene: TRBV7-2; J gene: TRBJ2-1; CDR3 protein: CASSNQAGVGDEQFF; CDR3 DNA: TGTGCCAGCAGCAACCAAGCGGGAGTTGGGGATGAGCAGTTCTTC
clone size: .; D gene: .; V gene: TRBV2; J gene: TRBJ2-2; CDR3 protein: CASSFVPTGELFF; CDR3 DNA: TGTGCCAGCAGTTTCGTACCCACCGGGGAGCTGTTTTTT
clone size: few; D gene: .; V gene: TRBV19; J gene: TRBJ1-3; CDR3 protein: CASSMEGMPGNTIYF; CDR3 DNA: TGTGCCAGTAGTATGGAGGGGATGCCTGGAAACACCATATATTTT
clone size: once; D gene: TRBD1; V gene: TRBV4-2; J gene: TRBJ1-5; CDR3 protein: CASSQAGGSNQPQHF; CDR3 DNA: TGTGCCAGCAGCCAAGCAGGGGGCAGCAATCAGCCCCAGCATTTT
clone size: few; D gene: TRBD1; V gene: TRBV7-2; J gene: TRBJ1-1; CDR3 protein: CASSPQGAYTEAFF; CDR3 DNA: TGTGCCAGCAGCCCACAGGGGGCTTATACTGAAGCTTTCTTT
clone size: .; D gene: TRBD1; V gene: TRBV28; J gene: TRBJ2-7; CDR3 protein: CASIQDRVRNEQYF; CDR3 DNA: TGTGCCAGCATTCAGGACAGGGTTCGGAACGAGCAGTACTTC
clone size: .; D gene: .; V gene: TRBV10-3; J gene: TRBJ1-1; CDR3 protein: CAIKLQPGNTEAFF; CDR3 DNA: TGTGCCATCAAACTACAGCCTGGGAACACTGAAGCTTTCTTT
clone size: .; D gene: .; V gene: TRBV5-1; J gene: TRBJ2-7; CDR3 protein: CASSQGPTLEQYF; CDR3 DNA: TGCGCCAGCAGCCAGGGGCCTACATTAGAGCAGTACTTC
clone size: .; D gene: .; V gene: TRBV2; J gene: TRBJ1-2; CDR3 protein: CASSETGTNYGYTF; CDR3 DNA: TGTGCCAGCAGTGAGACAGGAACTAACTATGGCTACACCTTC
clone size: .; D gene: TRBD2; V gene: TRBV19; J gene: TRBJ2-5; CDR3 protein: CASRWRESFQETQYF; CDR3 DNA: TGTGCCAGTCGGTGGCGGGAGAGCTTCCAAGAGACCCAGTACTTC
clone size: .; D gene: TRBD2; V gene: TRBV30; J gene: TRBJ2-7; CDR3 protein: CAWQRPGLAGGTGNEQYF; CDR3 DNA: TGTGCCTGGCAACGACCGGGACTAGCGGGAGGGACTGGAAACGAGCAGTACTTC
clone size: .; D gene: .; V gene: TRBV19; J gene: TRBJ2-6; CDR3 protein: CASTQGQSGANVLTF; CDR3 DNA: TGTGCCAGTACCCAGGGGCAATCTGGGGCCAACGTCCTGACTTTC
clone size: .; D gene: .; V gene: TRBV18; J gene: TRBJ1-1; CDR3 protein: CASGGGAMNTEAFF; CDR3 DNA: TGTGCCAGCGGGGGCGGAGCGATGAACACTGAAGCTTTCTTT
clone size: .; D gene: .; V gene: TRBV19; J gene: TRBJ1-6; CDR3 protein: CASSQTDRSYNSPLHF; CDR3 DNA: TGTGCCAGTAGTCAAACTGACCGCTCCTATAATTCACCCCTCCACTTT
clone size: .; D gene: .; V gene: TRBV7-2; J gene: TRBJ1-5; CDR3 protein: CASSPSGAPYQPQHF; CDR3 DNA: TGTGCCAGCAGCCCCTCAGGGGCCCCCTATCAGCCCCAGCATTTT
clone size: .; D gene: TRBD1; V gene: TRBV28; J gene: TRBJ2-1; CDR3 protein: CATIQGAKGNEQFF; CDR3 DNA: TGTGCCACCATTCAGGGGGCGAAGGGCAATGAGCAGTTCTTC
clone size: few; D gene: TRBD1; V gene: TRBV19; J gene: TRBJ2-7; CDR3 protein: CASATGAAFPYEQYF; CDR3 DNA: TGTGCCAGTGCCACAGGGGCCGCGTTCCCCTACGAGCAGTACTTC
clone size: medium-sized; D gene: .; V gene: TRBV5-5; J gene: TRBJ1-1; CDR3 protein: CASSLTNTEAFF; CDR3 DNA: TGTGCCAGCAGCTTGACGAACACTGAAGCTTTCTTT
clone size: .; D gene: .; V gene: TRBV30; J gene: TRBJ2-5; CDR3 protein: CAWSLGVLEQGQETQYF; CDR3 DNA: TGTGCCTGGAGTCTTGGGGTGCTAGAGCAGGGGCAAGAGACCCAGTACTTC
clone size: once; D gene: .; V gene: TRBV28; J gene: TRBJ1-5; CDR3 protein: CASGGLGGNQPQHF; CDR3 DNA: TGTGCCAGCGGGGGACTTGGCGGCAATCAGCCCCAGCATTTT
clone size: .; D gene: TRBD2; V gene: TRBV30; J gene: TRBJ2-2; CDR3 protein: CAWNRFGGDLAGANTGELFF; CDR3 DNA: TGTGCCTGGAATCGATTCGGGGGAGACCTAGCGGGAGCGAACACCGGGGAGCTGTTTTTT
clone size: few; D gene: .; V gene: TRBV5-1; J gene: TRBJ1-2; CDR3 protein: CASSLAIGRVDNYGYTF; CDR3 DNA: TGCGCCAGCAGCTTGGCCATCGGCAGGGTTGACAACTATGGCTACACCTTC
clone size: .; D gene: .; V gene: TRBV6-5; J gene: TRBJ1-6; CDR3 protein: CASSYPVGGLYSPLHF; CDR3 DNA: TGTGCCAGCAGTTACCCCGTGGGGGGCCTGTATTCACCCCTCCACTTT
clone size: few; D gene: TRBD2; V gene: TRBV7-9; J gene: TRBJ2-5; CDR3 protein: CASSKTSGQETQYF; CDR3 DNA: TGTGCCAGCAGCAAAACTAGCGGCCAAGAGACCCAGTACTTC
clone size: .; D gene: TRBD1; V gene: TRBV28; J gene: TRBJ2-7; CDR3 protein: CATSGGQADLDSYEQYF; CDR3 DNA: TGTGCCACCTCAGGGGGACAGGCAGATTTGGACTCCTACGAGCAGTACTTC
clone size: .; D gene: .; V gene: TRBV10-2; J gene: TRBJ1-2; CDR3 protein: CASSGQTNNYGYTF; CDR3 DNA: TGCGCCAGCAGTGGACAGACCAATAACTATGGCTACACCTTC
clone size: .; D gene: TRBD1; V gene: TRBV19; J gene: TRBJ1-4; CDR3 protein: CASSPTHQGAREKLFF; CDR3 DNA: TGTGCCAGTAGTCCCACTCATCAGGGGGCTCGGGAAAAACTGTTTTTT
clone size: once; D gene: TRBD1; V gene: TRBV29-1; J gene: TRBJ1-3; CDR3 protein: CSVEEGTGVAGNTIYF; CDR3 DNA: TGCAGCGTTGAAGAGGGGACAGGGGTCGCTGGAAACACCATATATTTT
clone size: medium-sized; D gene: TRBD1; V gene: TRBV6-5; J gene: TRBJ1-1; CDR3 protein: CASSYSRTGKKTEAFF; CDR3 DNA: TGTGCCAGCAGTTACTCGCGGACAGGGAAAAAAACTGAAGCTTTCTTT
clone size: .; D gene: .; V gene: TRBV19; J gene: TRBJ2-1; CDR3 protein: CASSIGPDRSYNEQFF; CDR3 DNA: TGTGCCAGTAGTATAGGCCCAGACAGATCCTACAATGAGCAGTTCTTC
clone size: .; D gene: .; V gene: TRBV12-5; J gene: TRBJ2-1; CDR3 protein: CASGGAGGADEQFF; CDR3 DNA: TGTGCTAGTGGCGGCGCCGGGGGAGCAGATGAGCAGTTCTTC
clone size: .; D gene: .; V gene: TRBV6-5; J gene: TRBJ1-6; CDR3 protein: CASSARWDSPLHF; CDR3 DNA: TGTGCCAGCAGTGCCCGATGGGATTCACCCCTCCACTTT
clone size: .; D gene: .; V gene: TRBV9; J gene: TRBJ1-3; CDR3 protein: CASSADSARLYF; CDR3 DNA: TGTGCCAGCAGCGCCGACAGTGCCCGTCTATATTTT
clone size: .; D gene: TRBD1; V gene: TRBV19; J gene: TRBJ1-2; CDR3 protein: CASSRTGDFYTF; CDR3 DNA: TGTGCCAGTAGTCGGACAGGGGACTTCTACACCTTC
clone size: .; D gene: .; V gene: TRBV6-5; J gene: TRBJ2-1; CDR3 protein: CASSRGGSSYNEQFF; CDR3 DNA: TGTGCCAGCAGTCGAGGGGGGAGCTCCTACAATGAGCAGTTCTTC
clone size: .; D gene: .; V gene: TRBV6-6; J gene: TRBJ2-1; CDR3 protein: CASSYGTERHEQFF; CDR3 DNA: TGTGCCAGCAGTTATGGGACCGAAAGGCATGAGCAGTTCTTC
clone size: .; D gene: TRBD1; V gene: TRBV6-6; J gene: TRBJ2-7; CDR3 protein: CASSKLTGFSYEQYF; CDR3 DNA: TGTGCCAGCAGCAAGCTGACAGGGTTCTCCTACGAGCAGTACTTC
clone size: .; D gene: .; V gene: TRBV28; J gene: TRBJ1-5; CDR3 protein: CASKGGPYSNQPQHF; CDR3 DNA: TGTGCCAGCAAGGGGGGCCCGTATAGCAATCAGCCCCAGCATTTT
clone size: .; D gene: TRBD1; V gene: TRBV7-2; J gene: TRBJ1-6; CDR3 protein: CASSLRTGGRAYNSPLHF; CDR3 DNA: TGTGCCAGCAGCTTGCGGACAGGGGGACGGGCCTATAATTCACCCCTCCACTTT
clone size: .; D gene: .; V gene: TRBV19; J gene: TRBJ2-2; CDR3 protein: CASSPGTYTGELFF; CDR3 DNA: TGTGCCAGTAGTCCCGGGACCTACACCGGGGAGCTGTTTTTT
clone size: few; D gene: TRBD1; V gene: TRBV6-5; J gene: TRBJ2-5; CDR3 protein: CASSYVTGAGETQYF; CDR3 DNA: TGTGCCAGCAGTTACGTTACAGGGGCGGGAGAGACCCAGTACTTC
clone size: .; D gene: .; V gene: TRBV30; J gene: TRBJ1-1; CDR3 protein: CAWNQFGSTEAFF; CDR3 DNA: TGTGCCTGGAACCAGTTTGGATCCACTGAAGCTTTCTTT
clone size: .; D gene: .; V gene: TRBV6-1; J gene: TRBJ1-5; CDR3 protein: CASSEGPGQGNQPQHF; CDR3 DNA: TGTGCCAGCAGTGAAGGTCCAGGGCAGGGCAATCAGCCCCAGCATTTT
clone size: few; D gene: .; V gene: TRBV19; J gene: TRBJ2-5; CDR3 protein: CASSTQFGGSQETQYF; CDR3 DNA: TGTGCCAGTAGTACGCAATTCGGGGGCTCCCAAGAGACCCAGTACTTC
clone size: .; D gene: .; V gene: TRBV27; J gene: TRBJ1-5; CDR3 protein: CASSVWGLNQPQHF; CDR3 DNA: TGTGCCAGCAGCGTATGGGGGCTTAATCAGCCCCAGCATTTT
clone size: once; D gene: .; V gene: TRBV30; J gene: TRBJ2-1; CDR3 protein: CAWSPLRNEQFF; CDR3 DNA: TGTGCCTGGAGTCCATTGCGTAATGAGCAGTTCTTC
clone size: .; D gene: .; V gene: TRBV27; J gene: TRBJ2-3; CDR3 protein: CASSSTWGLSDTQYF; CDR3 DNA: TGTGCCAGCAGTTCTACATGGGGGTTGTCAGATACGCAGTATTTT
clone size: .; D gene: .; V gene: TRBV7-3; J gene: TRBJ1-3; CDR3 protein: CASIRRFRGLGGNTIYF; CDR3 DNA: TGTGCCAGCATCAGAAGGTTCAGGGGTTTGGGTGGAAACACCATATATTTT
clone size: .; D gene: TRBD2; V gene: TRBV11-2; J gene: TRBJ2-7; CDR3 protein: CASSLRRTSGVYEQYF; CDR3 DNA: TGTGCCAGCAGCTTGCGCCGGACTAGCGGAGTATACGAGCAGTACTTC
clone size: .; D gene: .; V gene: TRBV10-3; J gene: TRBJ1-5; CDR3 protein: CAIKGGHGENQPQHF; CDR3 DNA: TGTGCCATCAAAGGGGGACACGGAGAAAATCAGCCCCAGCATTTT
clone size: .; D gene: TRBD2; V gene: TRBV5-1; J gene: TRBJ2-2; CDR3 protein: CASSPRGLAGGSNTGELFF; CDR3 DNA: TGCGCCAGCAGCCCAAGGGGACTAGCGGGGGGATCGAACACCGGGGAGCTGTTTTTT